In its sample, the clone carrying this TCR beta chain was seen a few times. Antigen: not known. Germline V gene sequence: CDR1 LNHDA, CDR2 SQIVND (reference sequence). The CDR3 runs to 14 residues. V dropped 5 bases and J dropped 3; count of bases not matched to a gene: 7. TCRdb recomputed calls from the 5' RACE reads with MiXCR, one row per CDR3 protein. The table records some 350,000 distinct CDR3 sequences, 11% of them present only once. The sample comes from a study of T cells after yellow fever vaccination. Study-wide results and caveats: Re-detected after boosting: most primary clones, more than 95% of CD4 and under 90% of CD8.

This specimen consisted of PBMCs, obtained on the day of the first yellow fever vaccination. The rearrangement uses TRBV19 and TRBJ2-7; 7 nucleotides align to TRBD1. The sequence was obtained from a man aged 18 to 29 who received the YFV17D yellow fever vaccine. The CDR3 nucleotides read TGTGCCAGTAGTGCCGGTGGGACAGTCTACGAGCAGTACTTC. Amino acids: CASSAGGTVYEQYF.